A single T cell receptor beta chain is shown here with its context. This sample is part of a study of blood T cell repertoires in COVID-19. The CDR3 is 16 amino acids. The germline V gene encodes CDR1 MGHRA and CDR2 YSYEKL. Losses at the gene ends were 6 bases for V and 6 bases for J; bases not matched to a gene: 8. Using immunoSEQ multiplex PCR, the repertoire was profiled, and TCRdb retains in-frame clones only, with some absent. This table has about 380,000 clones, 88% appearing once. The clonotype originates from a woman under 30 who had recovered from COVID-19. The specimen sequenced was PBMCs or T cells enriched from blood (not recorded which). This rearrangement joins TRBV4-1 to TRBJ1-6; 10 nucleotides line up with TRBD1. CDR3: CASRPTGTGVNSPLHF. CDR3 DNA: TGCGCCAGCAGACCAACCGGGACAGGGGTTAATTCACCCCTCCACTTT.